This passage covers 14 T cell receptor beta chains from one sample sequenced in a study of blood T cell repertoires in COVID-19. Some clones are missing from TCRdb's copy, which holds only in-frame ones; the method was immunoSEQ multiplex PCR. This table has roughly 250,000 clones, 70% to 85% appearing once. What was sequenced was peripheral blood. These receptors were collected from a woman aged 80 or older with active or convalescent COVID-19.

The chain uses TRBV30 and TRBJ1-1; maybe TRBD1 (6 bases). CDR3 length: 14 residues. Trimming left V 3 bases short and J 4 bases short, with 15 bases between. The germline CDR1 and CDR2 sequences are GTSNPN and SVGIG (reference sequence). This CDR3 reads CAWSRGALTTEAFF. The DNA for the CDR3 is TGTGCCTGGAGCCGGGGGGCCCTAACCACTGAAGCTTTCTTT.

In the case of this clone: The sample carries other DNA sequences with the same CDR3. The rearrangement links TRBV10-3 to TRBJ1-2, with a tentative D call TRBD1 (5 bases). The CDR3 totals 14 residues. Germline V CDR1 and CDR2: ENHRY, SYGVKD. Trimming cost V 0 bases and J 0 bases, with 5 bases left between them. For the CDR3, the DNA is TGTGCCATCAGTGAGTCAGGGGCTAACTATGGCTACACCTTC. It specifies CAISESGANYGYTF.

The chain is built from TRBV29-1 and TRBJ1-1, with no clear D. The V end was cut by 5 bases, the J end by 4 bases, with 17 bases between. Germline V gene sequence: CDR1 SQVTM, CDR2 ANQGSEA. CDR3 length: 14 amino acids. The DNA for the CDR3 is TGCAGCGTTTGTGTCACCCGGTCTGGCACTGAAGCTTTCTTT. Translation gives CSVCVTRSGTEAFF.

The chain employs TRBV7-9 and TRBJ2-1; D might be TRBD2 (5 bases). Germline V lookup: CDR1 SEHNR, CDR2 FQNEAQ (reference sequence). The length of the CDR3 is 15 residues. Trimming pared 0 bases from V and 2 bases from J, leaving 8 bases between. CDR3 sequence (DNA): TGTGCCAGCAGCTTAGCGAGGGCAACCTACAATGAGCAGTTCTTC. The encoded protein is CASSLARATYNEQFF.

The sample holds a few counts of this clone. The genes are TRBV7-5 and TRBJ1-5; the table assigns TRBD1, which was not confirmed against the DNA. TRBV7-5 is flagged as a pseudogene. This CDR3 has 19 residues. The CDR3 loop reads CVRSSRSSGTGFPNQPQHF. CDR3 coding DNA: TGTGTCAGAAGTTCGAGATCATCCGGGACAGGGTTTCCCAATCAGCCCCAGCATTTT.

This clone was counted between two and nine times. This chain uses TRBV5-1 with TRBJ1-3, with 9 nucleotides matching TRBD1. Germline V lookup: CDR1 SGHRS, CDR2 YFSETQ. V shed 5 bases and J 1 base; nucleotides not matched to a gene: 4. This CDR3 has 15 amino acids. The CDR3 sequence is CASREQGASGNTIYF. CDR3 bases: TGCGCCAGCAGAGAACAGGGGGCTTCTGGAAACACCATATATTTT.

CDR3 in amino acids: CASSPPNRAQETQYF. The CDR3 DNA reads as TGTGCCAGCTCACCACCAAATCGAGCTCAAGAGACCCAGTACTTC. The chain combines TRBV18 with TRBJ2-5; D not resolved. V gave up 0 bases and J gave up 2 bases, with 10 bases separating them. The CDR3 extends over 15 amino acids. Looked up from germline, CDR1 is KGHSH and CDR2 is LQKENI. The whole variable domain, filled in from reference TRBV18 and TRBJ2-5, reads NAGVMQNPRHLVRRRGQEARLRCSPMKGHSHVYWYRQLPEEGLKFMVYLQKENIIDESGMPKERFSAEFPKEGPSILRIQQVVRGDSAAYFCASSPPNRAQETQYFGPGTRLLVL.

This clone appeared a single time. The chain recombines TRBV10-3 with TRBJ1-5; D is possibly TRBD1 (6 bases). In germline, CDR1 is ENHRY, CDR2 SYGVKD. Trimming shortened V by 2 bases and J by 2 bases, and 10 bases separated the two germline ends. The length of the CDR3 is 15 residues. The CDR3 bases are TGTGCCATCAGTGAGCAGGGGATCGGCAATCAGCCCCAGCATTTT. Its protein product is CAISEQGIGNQPQHF.

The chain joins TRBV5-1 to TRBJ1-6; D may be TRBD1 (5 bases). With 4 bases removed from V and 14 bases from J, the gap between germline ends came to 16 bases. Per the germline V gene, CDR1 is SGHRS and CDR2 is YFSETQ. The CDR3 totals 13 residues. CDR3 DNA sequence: TGCGCCAGCAGCCGAGACAGCGCTAGGGCCCTCCACTTT. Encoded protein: CASSRDSARALHF.

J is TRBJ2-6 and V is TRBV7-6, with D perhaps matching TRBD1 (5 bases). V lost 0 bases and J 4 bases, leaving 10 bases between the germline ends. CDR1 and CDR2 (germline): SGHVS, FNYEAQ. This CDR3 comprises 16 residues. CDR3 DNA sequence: TGTGCCAGCAGCTTAGCAGGGGCGTCGGGGGCCAACGTCCTGACTTTC. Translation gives CASSLAGASGANVLTF. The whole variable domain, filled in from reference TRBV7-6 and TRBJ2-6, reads GAGVSQSPRYKVTKRGQDVALRCDPISGHVSLYWYRQALGQGPEFLTYFNYEAQQDKSGLPNDRFSAERPEGSISTLTIQRTEQRDSAMYRCASSLAGASGANVLTFGAGSRLTVL.

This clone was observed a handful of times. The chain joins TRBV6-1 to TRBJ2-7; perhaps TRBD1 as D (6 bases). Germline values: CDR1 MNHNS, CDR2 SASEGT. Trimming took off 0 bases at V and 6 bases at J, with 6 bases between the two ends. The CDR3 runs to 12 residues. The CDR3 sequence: CASSEAGGEQYF. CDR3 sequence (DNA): TGTGCCAGCAGTGAAGCAGGGGGCGAGCAGTACTTC.

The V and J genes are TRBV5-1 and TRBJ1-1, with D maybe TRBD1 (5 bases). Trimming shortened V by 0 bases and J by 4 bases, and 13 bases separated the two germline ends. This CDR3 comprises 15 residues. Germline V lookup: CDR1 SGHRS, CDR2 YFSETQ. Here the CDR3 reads CASSLAGGLGTEAFF. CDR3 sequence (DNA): TGCGCCAGCAGCTTGGCCGGGGGATTGGGCACTGAAGCTTTCTTT.

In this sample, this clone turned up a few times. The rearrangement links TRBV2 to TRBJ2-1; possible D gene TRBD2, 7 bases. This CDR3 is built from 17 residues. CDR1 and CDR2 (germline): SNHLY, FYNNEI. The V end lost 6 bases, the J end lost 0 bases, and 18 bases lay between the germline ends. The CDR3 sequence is CASRKGGGLGSYNEQFF. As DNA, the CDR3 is TGTGCCAGCAGGAAGGGGGGGGGCCTGGGCTCCTACAATGAGCAGTTCTTC.

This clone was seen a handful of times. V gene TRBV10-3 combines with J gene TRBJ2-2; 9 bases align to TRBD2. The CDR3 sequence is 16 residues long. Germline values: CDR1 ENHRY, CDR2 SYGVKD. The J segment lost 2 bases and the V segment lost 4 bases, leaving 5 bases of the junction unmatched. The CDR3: CAISGPSGANTGELFF. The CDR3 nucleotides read TGTGCCATCAGTGGGCCTAGCGGGGCTAACACCGGGGAGCTGTTTTTT.